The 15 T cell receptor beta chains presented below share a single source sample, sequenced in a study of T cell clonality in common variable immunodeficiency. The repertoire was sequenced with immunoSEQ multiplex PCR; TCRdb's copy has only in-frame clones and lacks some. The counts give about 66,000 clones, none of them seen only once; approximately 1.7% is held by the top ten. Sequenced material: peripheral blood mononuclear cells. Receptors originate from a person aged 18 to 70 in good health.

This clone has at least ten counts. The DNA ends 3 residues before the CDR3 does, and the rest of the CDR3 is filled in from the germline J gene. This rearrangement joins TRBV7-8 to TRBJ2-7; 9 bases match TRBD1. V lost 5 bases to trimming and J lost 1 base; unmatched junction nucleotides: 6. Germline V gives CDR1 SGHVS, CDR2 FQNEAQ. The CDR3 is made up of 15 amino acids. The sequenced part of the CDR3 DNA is TGTGCCAGCAGCCTGCGGACAGGGGTATCCTACGAG. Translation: CASSLRTGVSYE. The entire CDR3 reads CASSLRTGVSYEQYF.

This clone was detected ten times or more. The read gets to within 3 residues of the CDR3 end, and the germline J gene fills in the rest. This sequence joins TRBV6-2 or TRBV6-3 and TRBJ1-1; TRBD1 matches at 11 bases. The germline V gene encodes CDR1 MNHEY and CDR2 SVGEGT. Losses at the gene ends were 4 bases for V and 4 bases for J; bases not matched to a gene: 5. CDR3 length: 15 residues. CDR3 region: CASSSRTGGGTEAFF. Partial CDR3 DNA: TGTGCCAGCAGTTCGCGGACAGGGGGCGGCACTGAA.

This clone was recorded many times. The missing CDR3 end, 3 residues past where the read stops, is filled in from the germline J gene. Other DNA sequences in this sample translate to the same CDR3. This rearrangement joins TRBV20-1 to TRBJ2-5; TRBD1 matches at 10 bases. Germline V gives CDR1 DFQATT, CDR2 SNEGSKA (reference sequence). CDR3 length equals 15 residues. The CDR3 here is CSAFPGQGSQETQYF. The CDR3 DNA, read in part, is TGCAGCGCTTTTCCGGGACAGGGGTCCCAAGAGACC.

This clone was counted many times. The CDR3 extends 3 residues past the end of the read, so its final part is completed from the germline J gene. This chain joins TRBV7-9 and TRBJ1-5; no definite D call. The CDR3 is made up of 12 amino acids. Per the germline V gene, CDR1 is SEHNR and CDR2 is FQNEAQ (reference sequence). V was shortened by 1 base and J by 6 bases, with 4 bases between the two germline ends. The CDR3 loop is CASSLGAQPQHF. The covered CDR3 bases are TGTGCCAGCAGCTTAGGGGCTCAGCCC.

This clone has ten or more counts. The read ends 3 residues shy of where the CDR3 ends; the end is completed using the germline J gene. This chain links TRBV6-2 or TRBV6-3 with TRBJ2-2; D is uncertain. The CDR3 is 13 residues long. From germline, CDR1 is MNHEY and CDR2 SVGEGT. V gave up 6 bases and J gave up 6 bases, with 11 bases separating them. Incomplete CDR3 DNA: TGTGCCAGCAGAGGGTCGTCGGCCGGGGAG. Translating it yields CASRGSSAGE. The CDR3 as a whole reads CASRGSSAGELFF.

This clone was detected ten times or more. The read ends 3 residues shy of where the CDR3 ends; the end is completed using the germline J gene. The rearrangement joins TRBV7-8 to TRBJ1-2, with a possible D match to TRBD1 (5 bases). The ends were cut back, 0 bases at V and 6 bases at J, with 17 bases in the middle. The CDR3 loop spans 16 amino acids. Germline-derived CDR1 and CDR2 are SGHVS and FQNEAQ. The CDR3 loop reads CASSLAPGTSDDGYTF. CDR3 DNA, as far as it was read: TGTGCCAGCAGCTTAGCGCCTGGGACTTCGGACGATGGC.

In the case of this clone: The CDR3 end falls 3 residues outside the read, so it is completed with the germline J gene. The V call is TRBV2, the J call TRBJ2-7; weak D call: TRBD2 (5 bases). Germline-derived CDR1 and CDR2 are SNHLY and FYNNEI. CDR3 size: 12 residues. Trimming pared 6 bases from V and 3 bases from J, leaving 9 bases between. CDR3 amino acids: CASRAAVYEQYF. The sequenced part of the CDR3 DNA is TGTGCCAGCAGGGCAGCGGTCTACGAG.

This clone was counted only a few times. CDR3 DNA (partial): TGCGCCAGCACGGGGGGCGGCAATCAGCCC. Translating it yields CASTGGGNQP. The CDR3, in full, reads CASTGGGNQPQHF. The chain links TRBV10-2 to TRBJ1-5, with D perhaps matching TRBD1 (6 bases). The read is 3 residues too short to cover the CDR3 end, so that end is filled in from the germline J gene. The germline CDR1 and CDR2 sequences are WSHSY and SAAADI. The CDR3 has 13 residues. Trimming shortened V by 7 bases and J by 2 bases, and 9 bases separated the two germline ends.

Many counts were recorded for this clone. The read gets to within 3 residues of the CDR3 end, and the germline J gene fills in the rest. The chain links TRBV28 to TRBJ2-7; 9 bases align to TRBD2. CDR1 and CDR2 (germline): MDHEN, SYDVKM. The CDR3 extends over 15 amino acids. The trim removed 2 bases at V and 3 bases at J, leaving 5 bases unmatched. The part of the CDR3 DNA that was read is TGTGCCAGCAGTTTAGCGGGAGGGCCTCTCTACGAG. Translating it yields CASSLAGGPLYE. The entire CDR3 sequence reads CASSLAGGPLYEQYF. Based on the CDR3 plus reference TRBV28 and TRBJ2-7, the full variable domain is DVKVTQSSRYLVKRTGEKVFLECVQDMDHENMFWYRQDPGLGLRLIYFSYDVKMKEKGDIPEGYSVSREKKERFSLILESASTNQTSMYLCASSLAGGPLYEQYFGPGTRLTVT.

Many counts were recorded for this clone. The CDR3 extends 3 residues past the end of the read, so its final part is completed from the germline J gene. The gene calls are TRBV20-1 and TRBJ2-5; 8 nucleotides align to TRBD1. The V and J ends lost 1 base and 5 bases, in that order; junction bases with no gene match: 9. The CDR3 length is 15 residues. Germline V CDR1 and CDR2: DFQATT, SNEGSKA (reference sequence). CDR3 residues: CSARGAGGAKETQYF. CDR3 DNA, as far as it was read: TGCAGTGCTAGAGGAGCAGGGGGCGCGAAGGAGACC.

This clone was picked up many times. This CDR3 reads CASSPSGEPYNEQFF. Partial CDR3 DNA: TGTGCCAGCAGCCCTAGCGGGGAACCCTACAATGAG. The V call is TRBV9, the J call TRBJ2-1, with 9 bases aligning to TRBD2. The read ends 3 residues shy of where the CDR3 ends; the end is completed using the germline J gene. The V and J ends lost 4 bases and 2 bases, in that order; junction bases with no gene match: 4. Germline CDR1 is SGDLS and CDR2 is YYNGEE. The CDR3 runs 15 residues.

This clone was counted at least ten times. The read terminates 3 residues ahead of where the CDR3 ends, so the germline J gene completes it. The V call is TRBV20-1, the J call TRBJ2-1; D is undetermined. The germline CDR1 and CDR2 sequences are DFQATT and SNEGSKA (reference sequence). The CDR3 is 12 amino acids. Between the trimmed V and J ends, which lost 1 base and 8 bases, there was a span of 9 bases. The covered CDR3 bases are TGCAGTGCTAGAGGTAGTTCCCATGAG. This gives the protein CSARGSSHE. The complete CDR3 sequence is CSARGSSHEQFF.

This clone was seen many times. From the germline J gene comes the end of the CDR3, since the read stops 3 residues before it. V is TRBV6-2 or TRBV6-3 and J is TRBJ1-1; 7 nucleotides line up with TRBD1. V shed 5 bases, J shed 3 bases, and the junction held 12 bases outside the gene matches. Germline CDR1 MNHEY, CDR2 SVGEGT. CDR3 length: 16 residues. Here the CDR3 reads CASSPTDRVWDTEAFF. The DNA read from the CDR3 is TGTGCCAGCAGTCCGACTGACAGGGTATGGGACACTGAA.

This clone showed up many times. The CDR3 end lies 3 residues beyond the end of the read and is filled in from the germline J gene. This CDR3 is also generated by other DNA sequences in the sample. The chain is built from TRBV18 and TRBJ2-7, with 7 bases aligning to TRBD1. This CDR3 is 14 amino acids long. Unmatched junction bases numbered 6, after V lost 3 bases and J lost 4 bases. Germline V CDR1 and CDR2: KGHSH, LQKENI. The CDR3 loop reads CASSPRQGSYEQYF. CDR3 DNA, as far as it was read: TGTGCCAGCTCACCTCGACAGGGTAGTTACGAG. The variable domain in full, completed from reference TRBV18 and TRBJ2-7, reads NAGVMQNPRHLVRRRGQEARLRCSPMKGHSHVYWYRQLPEEGLKFMVYLQKENIIDESGMPKERFSAEFPKEGPSILRIQQVVRGDSAAYFCASSPRQGSYEQYFGPGTRLTVT.

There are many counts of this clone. This CDR3 reads CASSSIGGEDEQYF. The CDR3 bases that were read are TGTGCCAGCAGCTCGATCGGGGGAGAGGACGAG. V usage is TRBV5-4 and J usage is TRBJ2-7, with D tentatively TRBD2 (6 bases). The read stops 3 residues short of the end of the CDR3; the missing end is completed from the germline J gene. The CDR3 extends over 14 amino acids. Germline CDR1 SGHNT, CDR2 YYREEE (reference sequence). Trimming cost V 3 bases and J 5 bases, with 15 bases left between them.